The 19 T cell receptor beta chains below come from one sample, sequenced in a study of cytomegalovirus exposure and HLA in healthy donors. PCR employed 60 Vbeta and 13 Jbeta primers. The repertoire was sequenced with immunoSEQ multiplex PCR; TCRdb's copy has only in-frame clones and lacks some. This sample has roughly 180,000 clones, with about three quarters found just once. Sequences were obtained from PBMCs. The receptors originated from a female donor in good health and CMV-seronegative.

This chain links TRBV6-5 with TRBJ1-2; TRBD1 aligns across 10 bases. Trimming took 2 bases from V and 4 from J; bases not matched to a gene: 1. Germline V gene lookup returns CDR1 MNHEY and CDR2 SVGAGI. The CDR3 covers 14 residues. The CDR3 sequence: CASSYRDRGYGYTF. CDR3 coding DNA: TGTGCCAGCAGTTACCGGGACAGGGGCTATGGCTACACCTTC.

The chain joins TRBV6-5 to TRBJ1-4; D is ambiguous. This CDR3 spans 12 amino acids. Germline CDR1 and CDR2: MNHEY and SVGAGI. V was shortened by 2 bases and J by 8 bases, with 6 bases between the two germline ends. CDR3 bases: TGTGCCAGCAGTTACAACGCGGAAAAACTGTTTTTT. It codes for CASSYNAEKLFF.

This clone has only a few counts. This chain connects TRBV30 to TRBJ1-3; D is undetermined. This CDR3 region has 12 residues. Germline values: CDR1 GTSNPN, CDR2 SVGIG (reference sequence). V gave up 1 base and J gave up 4 bases, with 5 bases separating them. The CDR3 DNA is TGTGCCTGGAGTGGTCAGGGAAACACCATATATTTT. Translated: CAWSGQGNTIYF.

This clone was observed a handful of times. The V call is TRBV19, the J call TRBJ1-5, with D maybe TRBD1 (5 bases). This CDR3 is built from 12 residues. The germline V gene encodes CDR1 LNHDA and CDR2 SQIVND (reference sequence). The CDR3 DNA follows: TGTGGCAACCACTGGGGGGATCAGCCCCAGCATTTT. It encodes CGNHWGDQPQHF.

The chain recombines TRBV9 with TRBJ2-2; 9 nucleotides align to TRBD2. J was trimmed by 2 bases and V by 5 bases; bases with no gene match: 4. Germline V CDR1 and CDR2: SGDLS, YYNGEE. This CDR3 is 15 amino acids long. The CDR3 nucleotides read TGTGCCAGCAGGGCTAGCGGGGTAAACACCGGGGAGCTGTTTTTT. Translating it yields CASRASGVNTGELFF.

The chain uses TRBV7-9 and TRBJ1-2, with a tentative D call TRBD1 (5 bases). V gave up 5 bases and J gave up 7 bases, with 20 bases separating them. The CDR3 consists of 15 residues. CDR1 and CDR2 (germline): SEHNR, FQNEAQ (reference sequence). CDR3 DNA sequence: TGTGCCAGCAGCGTTGCGGCAGGGCGTCGGACTGGCTACACCTTC. Translated, it gives CASSVAAGRRTGYTF.

V usage is TRBV6-5 and J usage is TRBJ2-5, with TRBD2 matching 10 bases. The J call may be wrong; the DNA end is better matched by TRBJ2-7. Germline CDR1 MNHEY, CDR2 SVGAGI. The CDR3 loop spans 15 amino acids. As DNA, the CDR3 is TGTGCCAGCAGATACGGACTAGCGGACTCCTACGAGCAGTACTTC. Residues: CASRYGLADSYEQYF.

J is TRBJ2-1 and V is TRBV4-3; tentative D call: TRBD2 (5 bases). V lost 1 base and J 12 bases, leaving 13 bases between the germline ends. The CDR3 length is 13 residues. Germline lookup yields CDR1 LGHNA and CDR2 YSLEER. The DNA for the CDR3 is TGCGCCAGCAGCCAAGTGAGGGTCCCCGTGCAGTTCTTC. Translated, it gives CASSQVRVPVQFF.

The V and J genes are TRBV27 and TRBJ2-3; 11 positions match TRBD2. CDR3 length: 15 residues. Unmatched junction bases numbered 5, after V lost 6 bases and J lost 3 bases. The germline V gene encodes CDR1 MNHEY and CDR2 SMNVEV (reference sequence). This CDR3 reads CASSSSGGRTDTQYF. The CDR3 DNA is TGTGCCAGCAGCTCTAGCGGGGGGAGAACAGATACGCAGTATTTT.

This clone was seen a single time. This sequence joins TRBV4-2 and TRBJ1-2; D is unclear. The CDR3 runs 14 residues. Deletions cut 0 bases from V and 2 bases from J, with 7 bases between. Germline values: CDR1 LGHNA, CDR2 YNFKEQ. The CDR3: CASSQEPGNYGYTF. In DNA, the CDR3 is TGTGCCAGCAGCCAAGAGCCGGGAAACTATGGCTACACCTTC.

Points on this clone: The same CDR3 is also encoded by other DNA sequences in this sample. The chain combines TRBV5-1 with TRBJ2-1, with D possibly matching TRBD2 (5 bases). Trimming cost V 2 bases and J 6 bases, with 15 bases left between them. The germline V gene has CDR1 SGHRS and CDR2 YFSETQ. The CDR3 is 15 amino acids. The CDR3 nucleotides read TGCGCCAGCAGCTTTAATAACGTTGGGAGCAATGAGCAGTTCTTC. Its protein product is CASSFNNVGSNEQFF.

The rearrangement joins TRBV15 to TRBJ1-5; D remains ambiguous. V was cut by 1 base and J by 5 bases, with 6 bases left in between. The CDR3 extends over 13 amino acids. In germline, CDR1 is LNHNV, CDR2 YYDKDF (reference sequence). The CDR3 loop reads CATSRAIDQPQHF. The DNA of the CDR3 is TGTGCCACCAGCAGAGCCATAGATCAGCCCCAGCATTTT.

The rearrangement joins TRBV18 to TRBJ2-3; 7 nucleotides agree with TRBD1. The CDR3 totals 16 residues. Germline CDR1 is KGHSH and CDR2 is LQKENI. V was clipped by 2 bases and J by 1 base; unmatched bases: 6. The CDR3: CASSPNRGQGTDTQYF. Here the CDR3 DNA reads TGTGCCAGCTCACCAAACCGAGGACAGGGCACAGATACGCAGTATTTT.

This clone has just a few counts. The chain carries TRBV30 and TRBJ2-3; the match to TRBD2 covers 12 bases. The CDR3 has 17 amino acids. J lost 4 bases, V lost 3 bases, and 11 bases had no gene match. Germline assignment: CDR1 GTSNPN and CDR2 SVGIG (reference sequence). The CDR3 DNA follows: TGTGCCTGGAGCGGACTAGCGGGGAAAATGAATTCAGATACGCAGTATTTT. Its protein product is CAWSGLAGKMNSDTQYF.

The chain joins TRBV11-2 to TRBJ2-7; 7 bases map to TRBD2. CDR3 length equals 14 residues. V was pared by 5 bases and J by 3 bases, with 7 bases of the junction left unmatched. Germline V gives CDR1 SGHAT, CDR2 FQNNGV. CDR3 protein: CASSAGVAGYEQYF. The DNA for the CDR3 is TGTGCCAGCAGCGCCGGGGTAGCGGGCTACGAGCAGTACTTC.

This chain joins TRBV7-8 and TRBJ2-2; D perhaps matches TRBD2 (5 bases). The germline V gene has CDR1 SGHVS and CDR2 FQNEAQ. V gave up 6 bases and J gave up 3 bases, with 17 bases separating them. The CDR3 extends over 16 amino acids. The CDR3 DNA reads as TGTGCCAGCAGACTAGGAGATACCAGCCACACCGGGGAGCTGTTTTTT. Translating gives CASRLGDTSHTGELFF.

The chain recombines TRBV6-5 with TRBJ1-2; TRBD1 aligns across 7 bases. Trimming removed 0 bases from V and 7 bases from J; junction bases left unmatched: 5. The CDR3 extends over 14 amino acids. CDR1 is MNHEY, CDR2 SVGAGI, per germline. CDR3 sequence reads: CASSYSADRTGYTF. CDR3 DNA: TGTGCCAGCAGTTACTCGGCGGACAGGACTGGCTACACCTTC.

The rearrangement uses TRBV7-2 and TRBJ2-2; no reliable D call. CDR3 length: 12 residues. Trimming removed 3 bases from V and 10 bases from J, with 9 bases in between. Germline lookup yields CDR1 SGHTA and CDR2 FQGNSA. The CDR3 loop is CASSLSTTELFF. The CDR3 region has the DNA TGTGCCAGCAGCTTGTCTACCACGGAGCTGTTTTTT.

The V call is TRBV15, the J call TRBJ1-1; D not certain. The CDR3 is 15 amino acids. Germline V gene lookup returns CDR1 LNHNV and CDR2 YYDKDF (reference sequence). The V and J ends lost 1 base and 0 bases respectively, with 9 bases between them. In DNA, the CDR3 is TGTGCCACCAGCAGAGTTGTCAGGCTGAACACTGAAGCTTTCTTT. Translation gives CATSRVVRLNTEAFF.